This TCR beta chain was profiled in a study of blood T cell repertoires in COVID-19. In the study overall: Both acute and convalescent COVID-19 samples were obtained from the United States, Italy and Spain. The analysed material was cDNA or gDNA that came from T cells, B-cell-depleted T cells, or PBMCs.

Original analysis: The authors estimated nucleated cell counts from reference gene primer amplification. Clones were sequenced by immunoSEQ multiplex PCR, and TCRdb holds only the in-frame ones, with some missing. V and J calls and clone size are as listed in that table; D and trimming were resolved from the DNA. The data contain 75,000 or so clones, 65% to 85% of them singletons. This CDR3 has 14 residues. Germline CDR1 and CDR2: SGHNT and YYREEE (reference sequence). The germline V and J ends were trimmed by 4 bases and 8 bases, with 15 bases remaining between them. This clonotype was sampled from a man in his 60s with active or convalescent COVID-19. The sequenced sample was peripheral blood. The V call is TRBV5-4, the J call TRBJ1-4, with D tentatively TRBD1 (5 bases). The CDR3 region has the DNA TGTGCCAGCAGCCTCGGCAGGGCAGAGGAAAAACTGTTTTTT. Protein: CASSLGRAEEKLFF.